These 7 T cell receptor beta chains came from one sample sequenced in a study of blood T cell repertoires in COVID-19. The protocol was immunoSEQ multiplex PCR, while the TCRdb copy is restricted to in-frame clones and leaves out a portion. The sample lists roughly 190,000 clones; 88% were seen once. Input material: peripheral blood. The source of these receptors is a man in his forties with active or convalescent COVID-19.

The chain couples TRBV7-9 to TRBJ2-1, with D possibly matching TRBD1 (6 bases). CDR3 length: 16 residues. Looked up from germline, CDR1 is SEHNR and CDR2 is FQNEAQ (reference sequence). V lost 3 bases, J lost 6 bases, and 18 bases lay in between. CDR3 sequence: CASSFRQGILGNEQFF. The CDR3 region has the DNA TGTGCCAGCAGCTTTCGGCAGGGGATTTTAGGCAATGAGCAGTTCTTC.

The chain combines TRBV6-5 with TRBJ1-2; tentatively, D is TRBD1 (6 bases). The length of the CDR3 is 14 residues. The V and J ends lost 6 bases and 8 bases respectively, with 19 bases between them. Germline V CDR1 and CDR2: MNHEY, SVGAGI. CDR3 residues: CASRPSTAGDGYTF. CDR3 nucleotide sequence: TGTGCCAGCAGACCCTCAACCGCAGGGGACGGCTACACCTTC.

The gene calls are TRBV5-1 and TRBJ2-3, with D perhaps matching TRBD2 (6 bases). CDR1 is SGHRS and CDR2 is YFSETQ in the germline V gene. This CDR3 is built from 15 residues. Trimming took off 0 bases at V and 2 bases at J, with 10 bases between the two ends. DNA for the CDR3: TGCGCCAGCAGCTTGGCGACTAGTATCACAGATACGCAGTATTTT. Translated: CASSLATSITDTQYF. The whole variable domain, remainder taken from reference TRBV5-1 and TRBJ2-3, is KAGVTQTPRYLIKTRGQQVTLSCSPISGHRSVSWYQQTPGQGLQFLFEYFSETQRNKGNFPGRFSGRQFSNSRSEMNVSTLELGDSALYLCASSLATSITDTQYFGPGTRLTVL.

The CDR3 coding sequence is TGTGCCAGCAGTGGTCTACAGGGTTACACCGGGGAGCTGTTTTTT. It encodes CASSGLQGYTGELFF. The chain recombines TRBV28 with TRBJ2-2, with D possibly TRBD1 on 6 matching bases. Deletions cut 5 bases from V and 3 bases from J, with 13 bases between. CDR1 and CDR2 (germline): MDHEN, SYDVKM. The CDR3 is 15 residues long.

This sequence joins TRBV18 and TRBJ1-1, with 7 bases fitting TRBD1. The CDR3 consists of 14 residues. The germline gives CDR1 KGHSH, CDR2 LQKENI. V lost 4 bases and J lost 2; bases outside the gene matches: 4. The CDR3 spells CASSRDRFNTEAFF. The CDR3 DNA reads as TGTGCCAGCTCACGGGACAGATTTAACACTGAAGCTTTCTTT.

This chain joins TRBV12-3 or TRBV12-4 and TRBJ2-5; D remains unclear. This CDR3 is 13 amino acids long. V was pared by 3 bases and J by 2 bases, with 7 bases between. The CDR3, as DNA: TGTGCCAGCAGTTTTCTTACACAAGAGACCCAGTACTTC. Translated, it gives CASSFLTQETQYF.

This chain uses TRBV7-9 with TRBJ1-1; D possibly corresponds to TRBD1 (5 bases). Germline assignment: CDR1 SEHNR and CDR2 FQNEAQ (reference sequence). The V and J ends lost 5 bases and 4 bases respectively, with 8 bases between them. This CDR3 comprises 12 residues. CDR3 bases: TGTGCCAGCAGCCCCCAGGGCACTGAAGCTTTCTTT. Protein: CASSPQGTEAFF.